One sample yielded the 32 T cell receptor beta chains listed below, sequenced in a study of T cell changes during pregnancy in multiple sclerosis. The data were produced by immunoSEQ multiplex PCR, yet TCRdb's version contains in-frame clones alone and is incomplete. The sample carries 35,000 to 55,000 clones, about 89% recorded once. Source: CD4+ T cells from peripheral blood mononuclear cells, taken after pregnancy. Source of these receptors: a female donor with multiple sclerosis, enrolled in a pregnancy study.

This clone has just a few counts. V usage is TRBV12-5 and J usage is TRBJ2-1; 9 bases line up with TRBD1. V dropped 4 bases and J dropped 9; count of bases not matched to a gene: 13. Per the germline V gene, CDR1 is LGHNT and CDR2 is FRNRAP. The CDR3 loop spans 16 amino acids. CDR3 amino acids: CASGSGQGTLAPEQFF. Here the CDR3 DNA reads TGTGCTAGTGGTTCCGGACAGGGGACCTTGGCACCTGAGCAGTTCTTC.

This chain links TRBV30 with TRBJ1-4; D is perhaps TRBD1 (5 bases). The CDR3 is 13 residues long. Looked up from germline, CDR1 is GTSNPN and CDR2 is SVGIG (reference sequence). V shed 5 bases and J shed 7 bases, with 14 bases lying between them. The CDR3 loop is CAWGGGNGEKLFF. CDR3 bases: TGTGCCTGGGGGGGAGGCAACGGTGAAAAACTGTTTTTT.

The chain uses TRBV11-2 and TRBJ2-3, with TRBD2 identical over 8 bases. The germline V gene has CDR1 SGHAT and CDR2 FQNNGV. V was clipped by 5 bases and J by 4 bases; unmatched bases: 5. CDR3 length equals 14 residues. CDR3 residues: CASSLGTSADTQYF. CDR3 coding DNA: TGTGCCAGCAGCCTGGGGACTAGTGCAGATACGCAGTATTTT.

This chain connects TRBV10-2 to TRBJ1-1, with unresolved D. The germline V gene has CDR1 WSHSY and CDR2 SAAADI. Trimming pared 6 bases from V and 0 bases from J, leaving 8 bases between. The CDR3 contains 13 residues. The CDR3 loop reads CASSQIMNTEAFF. The CDR3 coding sequence is TGCGCCAGCAGCCAGATCATGAACACTGAAGCTTTCTTT.

The chain couples TRBV30 to TRBJ2-1; TRBD2 matches at 7 bases. This CDR3 has 14 residues. In germline, CDR1 is GTSNPN, CDR2 SVGIG (reference sequence). With 0 bases clipped from V and 10 bases from J, the junction kept 9 bases outside the gene matches. The CDR3 region is CAWSVLSSGGEQFF. The CDR3 DNA sequence: TGTGCCTGGAGTGTACTGTCTAGCGGAGGGGAGCAGTTCTTC.

This clone has only a few counts. The chain carries TRBV29-1 and TRBJ1-1; 7 nucleotides agree with TRBD1. CDR1 and CDR2 (germline): SQVTM, ANQGSEA. The CDR3 spans 11 residues. The ends lost 8 bases at V and 10 bases at J; junction bases unmatched: 10. CDR3 DNA: TGCAGCACGGACAGGATCGGGGGAGCTTTCTTT. As protein: CSTDRIGGAFF.

The V gene is TRBV18, the J gene TRBJ1-6; D is undetermined. This CDR3 region has 16 residues. Germline loops: CDR1 KGHSH, CDR2 LQKENI. Trimming cost V 2 bases and J 7 bases, with 15 bases left between them. CDR3 residues: CASSPVAGTENSPLHF. As DNA, the CDR3 is TGTGCCAGCTCACCAGTTGCAGGTACCGAGAATTCACCCCTCCACTTT.

The chain combines TRBV6-5 with TRBJ1-2; tentative D call: TRBD1 (6 bases). Per the germline V gene, CDR1 is MNHEY and CDR2 is SVGAGI. The V end was cut by 0 bases, the J end by 4 bases, with 12 bases between. The CDR3 runs 15 residues. The DNA of the CDR3 is TGTGCCAGCAGTTACTCTAGGGGGTTCGGCTATGGCTACACCTTC. Protein product: CASSYSRGFGYGYTF.

J is TRBJ2-1 and V is TRBV5-6, with D maybe TRBD2 (6 bases). The V end lost 1 base, the J end lost 8 bases, and 13 bases lay between the germline ends. The CDR3 sequence is 14 residues long. CDR1 SGHDT and CDR2 YYEEEE come from the germline V gene. CDR3 bases: TGTGCCAGCAGCTTGACCGGGAGAGGGGATGAGCAGTTCTTC. This translates into CASSLTGRGDEQFF.

The chain has TRBV7-9 and TRBJ1-1, with 7 bases aligning to TRBD1. Germline V gives CDR1 SEHNR, CDR2 FQNEAQ (reference sequence). This CDR3 spans 15 amino acids. Losses at the gene ends were 6 bases for V and 1 base for J; bases not matched to a gene: 8. This CDR3 is CASSPGGQWNTEAFF. CDR3 DNA sequence: TGTGCCAGCAGTCCAGGGGGGCAGTGGAACACTGAAGCTTTCTTT.

The V gene is TRBV4-3, the J gene TRBJ2-1; D unresolved. The CDR3 runs 15 residues. The V and J ends lost 3 bases and 0 bases respectively, with 9 bases between them. Germline CDR1 LGHNA, CDR2 YSLEER. CDR3 coding DNA: TGCGCCAGCAGCCACCTATCAAGCTCCTACAATGAGCAGTTCTTC. Its translation is CASSHLSSSYNEQFF.

V gene TRBV9 combines with J gene TRBJ2-1, with 7 bases lining up with TRBD2. V was clipped by 4 bases and J by 6 bases; unmatched bases: 10. Per germline, CDR1 SGDLS and CDR2 YYNGEE. This CDR3 spans 15 amino acids. CDR3: CASSLTSVGGNEQFF. In DNA form, the CDR3 reads TGTGCCAGCAGCCTAACTAGCGTCGGGGGCAATGAGCAGTTCTTC.

The rearrangement uses TRBV19 and TRBJ2-4; D remains ambiguous. Trimming took off 3 bases at V and 0 bases at J, with 9 bases between the two ends. This CDR3 has 15 residues. Germline values: CDR1 LNHDA, CDR2 SQIVND (reference sequence). For the CDR3, the DNA is TGTGCCAGTAGTATCCCAGCGCTAGCCAAAAACATTCAGTACTTC. This sequence encodes CASSIPALAKNIQYF.

The chain has TRBV27 and TRBJ2-3; 8 bases are a match to TRBD1. Trimming cost V 5 bases and J 2 bases; bases outside gene matches: 12. This CDR3 comprises 17 residues. Germline V gives CDR1 MNHEY, CDR2 SMNVEV (reference sequence). This CDR3 is CASSPNRGRRFTDTQYF. The CDR3 DNA reads as TGTGCCAGCAGTCCTAACAGGGGGAGACGATTCACAGATACGCAGTATTTT.

The chain uses TRBV19 and TRBJ1-4, with 10 positions matching TRBD1. The junction had 6 bases not matched to a gene; V was cut back by 6 bases and J by 8 bases. The CDR3 has 14 amino acids. CDR1 LNHDA and CDR2 SQIVND come from the germline V gene (reference sequence). The CDR3 sequence: CASRGTGEREKLFF. Written as DNA, the CDR3 is TGTGCCAGTAGGGGGACAGGGGAAAGAGAAAAACTGTTTTTT.

The chain recombines TRBV11-2 with TRBJ2-5; the match to TRBD1 covers 8 bases. The CDR3 is 16 amino acids. V was pared by 0 bases and J by 7 bases, with 10 bases of the junction left unmatched. Germline CDR1 reads SGHAT; CDR2 reads FQNNGV. The CDR3 DNA reads TGTGCCAGCAGCTTAGATCTATGGACAGGGAAGGGGACCCAGTACTTC. Its translation is CASSLDLWTGKGTQYF.

The genes are TRBV13 and TRBJ2-1; 7 nucleotides line up with TRBD2. With 6 bases clipped from V and 7 bases from J, the junction kept 6 bases outside the gene matches. The CDR3 contains 13 residues. CDR1 is PRHDT and CDR2 is FYEKMQ in the germline V gene (reference sequence). CDR3 amino acids: CASRYRSGNEQFF. CDR3 DNA: TGTGCCAGCAGATACCGTAGCGGGAATGAGCAGTTCTTC. The entire variable domain, with the rest obtained from reference TRBV13 and TRBJ2-1, is as follows: AAGVIQSPRHLIKEKRETATLKCYPIPRHDTVYWYQQGPGQDPQFLISFYEKMQSDKGSIPDRFSAQQFSDYHSELNMSSLELGDSALYFCASRYRSGNEQFFGPGTRLTVL.

V gene TRBV6-5 combines with J gene TRBJ1-1, with D uncertain. Germline V lookup: CDR1 MNHEY, CDR2 SVGAGI. The germline V and J ends were trimmed by 0 bases and 1 base, with 9 bases remaining between them. The CDR3 has 15 amino acids. This chain's CDR3 is CASSYSRRQNTEAFF. CDR3 nucleotides: TGTGCCAGCAGTTACTCACGACGACAGAACACTGAAGCTTTCTTT.

J is TRBJ2-2 and V is TRBV12-5; tentatively, D is TRBD2 (6 bases). The V end was cut by 2 bases, the J end by 3 bases, with 10 bases between. CDR1 is LGHNT and CDR2 is FRNRAP in the germline V gene. This CDR3 region has 15 residues. The CDR3 sequence is CASGLRGTDTGELFF. Written as DNA, the CDR3 is TGTGCTAGTGGTTTGCGGGGGACGGACACCGGGGAGCTGTTTTTT.

The V and J genes are TRBV7-6 and TRBJ2-7; maybe TRBD2 (6 bases). Germline CDR1 is SGHVS and CDR2 is FNYEAQ. The CDR3 runs 15 residues. V dropped 4 bases and J dropped 0 bases, with 13 bases sitting between them. The CDR3 loop reads CASSSGREFSYEQYF. The CDR3 DNA reads TGTGCCAGCAGCTCCGGACGGGAGTTCTCCTACGAGCAGTACTTC.

The rearrangement uses TRBV18 and TRBJ1-2; D ambiguous. CDR1 KGHSH and CDR2 LQKENI come from the germline V gene. The CDR3 length is 18 residues. Deletions cut 2 bases from V and 3 bases from J, with 22 bases between. The CDR3 is CASSPSPVAPGVDYGYTF. CDR3 DNA sequence: TGTGCCAGCTCACCATCCCCGGTAGCACCCGGTGTTGACTATGGCTACACCTTC.

V gene TRBV7-3 combines with J gene TRBJ2-2, with 9 bases identical to TRBD2. V dropped 5 bases and J dropped 4; count of bases not matched to a gene: 8. Looked up from germline, CDR1 is SGHTA and CDR2 is FQGTGA. There are 16 residues in the CDR3. Written as DNA, the CDR3 is TGTGCCAGCAGCCGTAGCGGGAGCGATATCACCGGGGAGCTGTTTTTT. Amino acids: CASSRSGSDITGELFF.

This chain joins TRBV5-4 and TRBJ2-1, with 11 bases identical to TRBD2. The CDR3 spans 18 residues. Germline V gene lookup returns CDR1 SGHNT and CDR2 YYREEE (reference sequence). The V gene end was trimmed by 0 bases and the J gene end by 7 bases; junction bases not matched to a gene: 12. The CDR3 DNA sequence: TGTGCCAGCAGCTTGGATGAGGAACTAGCGGGAGTTAAGAATGAGCAGTTCTTC. Amino acids: CASSLDEELAGVKNEQFF.

V gene TRBV12-5 combines with J gene TRBJ2-5; perhaps TRBD2 as D (5 bases). This CDR3 has 14 residues. V gave up 2 bases and J gave up 4 bases, with 11 bases separating them. The germline CDR1 and CDR2 sequences are LGHNT and FRNRAP. CDR3 nucleotides: TGTGCTAGTGGTTTGTCTTCGGAGGCAGAGACCCAGTACTTC. It codes for CASGLSSEAETQYF.

The rearrangement joins TRBV7-2 to TRBJ1-5, with D perhaps TRBD1 (6 bases). The CDR3 has 14 residues. The germline V gene has CDR1 SGHTA and CDR2 FQGNSA. Between the trimmed V and J ends, which lost 1 base and 2 bases, there was a span of 6 bases. CDR3 amino acids: CASSLEGGNQPQHF. The CDR3 coding sequence is TGTGCCAGCAGCTTAGAGGGGGGCAATCAGCCCCAGCATTTT.

The V and J genes are TRBV11-2 and TRBJ2-2; D is unclear. CDR3 length: 16 amino acids. Per germline, CDR1 SGHAT and CDR2 FQNNGV. V was shortened by 3 bases and J by 4 bases, with 15 bases between the two germline ends. The CDR3 loop reads CASSLSGASFTGELFF. The CDR3 DNA reads as TGTGCCAGCAGCTTGTCAGGTGCCTCTTTCACCGGGGAGCTGTTTTTT.

This chain joins TRBV11-1 and TRBJ2-3; D uncertain. The V end was cut by 1 base, the J end by 2 bases, with 13 bases between. The CDR3 runs 16 residues. Germline assignment: CDR1 SGHAT and CDR2 FQDESV (reference sequence). Here the CDR3 DNA reads TGTGCCAGCAGCTTAGTAGGTCAGGTGAACACAGATACGCAGTATTTT. It yields the protein CASSLVGQVNTDTQYF.

The chain carries TRBV7-9 and TRBJ1-1; D might be TRBD1 (6 bases). CDR3 length: 13 amino acids. CDR1 and CDR2 from the germline V gene are SEHNR and FQNEAQ (reference sequence). V gave up 10 bases and J gave up 0 bases, with 12 bases separating them. The CDR3 is CAKQGFMNTEAFF. CDR3 coding DNA: TGTGCCAAACAGGGATTCATGAACACTGAAGCTTTCTTT.

This chain joins TRBV28 and TRBJ2-1; tentatively, D is TRBD2 (6 bases). The CDR3 runs 15 residues. V was shortened by 6 bases and J by 0 bases, with 12 bases between the two germline ends. The V gene's germline CDR1 is MDHEN and CDR2 SYDVKM. The CDR3 protein is CASRLALSSYNEQFF. DNA of the CDR3: TGTGCCAGCAGACTAGCCCTAAGCTCCTACAATGAGCAGTTCTTC.

This sequence joins TRBV5-6 and TRBJ1-1, with D possibly TRBD1 on 6 matching bases. With 0 bases removed from V and 2 bases from J, the gap between germline ends came to 14 bases. The CDR3 totals 16 residues. Germline V gene sequence: CDR1 SGHDT, CDR2 YYEEEE. The DNA for the CDR3 is TGTGCCAGCAGCTTGGGGCCCGGACAGCCAAACACTGAAGCTTTCTTT. This sequence encodes CASSLGPGQPNTEAFF.

This rearrangement joins TRBV5-1 to TRBJ2-5; possible D gene TRBD2, 5 bases. This CDR3 has 15 amino acids. V was pared by 1 base and J by 2 bases, with 12 bases between. Germline values: CDR1 SGHRS, CDR2 YFSETQ. The CDR3 loop reads CASSLNPEVQETQYF. The CDR3 DNA is TGCGCCAGCAGCTTGAATCCGGAGGTTCAAGAGACCCAGTACTTC. The entire variable domain, with the rest obtained from reference TRBV5-1 and TRBJ2-5, is as follows: KAGVTQTPRYLIKTRGQQVTLSCSPISGHRSVSWYQQTPGQGLQFLFEYFSETQRNKGNFPGRFSGRQFSNSRSEMNVSTLELGDSALYLCASSLNPEVQETQYFGPGTRLLVL.

The chain employs TRBV19 and TRBJ1-5; D unclear. In germline, CDR1 is LNHDA, CDR2 SQIVND (reference sequence). CDR3 size: 13 residues. Trimming took off 11 bases at V and 0 bases at J, with 11 bases between the two ends. CDR3 protein: CAADSGSNQPQHF. As DNA, the CDR3 is TGTGCCGCCGACTCCGGTAGCAATCAGCCCCAGCATTTT.